This T cell receptor (beta chain) was sequenced in a study of blood T cell repertoires in COVID-19. As for the study in general: The analysed material was cDNA or gDNA that came from T cells, B-cell-depleted T cells, or PBMCs.

The V gene lost 6 bases and the J gene lost 4 bases, with 10 bases spanning the gap. CDR1 is WSHSY, CDR2 SAAADI, per germline. This CDR3 has 12 residues. TCRdb keeps only in-frame clones here, not all; method: immunoSEQ multiplex PCR. This sample carries 55,000 to 85,000 clones, 80% to 90% of them seen once, and the ten largest clones take approximately 11%. V gene TRBV10-2 combines with J gene TRBJ2-7, with D possibly TRBD1 on 5 matching bases. Sequences were obtained from peripheral blood. This TCR was sampled from a woman between 18 and 29 years old with acute or convalescent COVID-19. The CDR3 loop reads CASRRQGYEQYF. Written as DNA, the CDR3 is TGCGCCAGCAGGCGCCAGGGTTACGAGCAGTACTTC.